This entry lists 31 T cell receptor beta chains sequenced from one sample in a study of technical replicates of blood from several donors. The assay was immunoSEQ multiplex PCR, and TCRdb's table has in-frame clones only and misses some. The sample contains about 88,000 clones, around 94% of which appear only once. The specimen sequenced was T cells isolated from PBMCs. These receptors all stem from a human donor in good health.

The rearrangement uses TRBV28 and TRBJ1-5; 9 nucleotides align to TRBD1. Germline V lookup: CDR1 MDHEN, CDR2 SYDVKM. The length of the CDR3 is 15 residues. J lost 4 bases, V lost 2 bases, and 3 bases had no gene match. The CDR3 reads CASSLPGTGNQPQHF. Written as DNA, the CDR3 is TGTGCCAGCAGTTTACCCGGGACAGGGAATCAGCCCCAGCATTTT.

V and J are TRBV5-1 and TRBJ2-1, with TRBD2 identical over 9 bases. Losses at the gene ends were 1 base for V and 6 bases for J; bases not matched to a gene: 8. Germline assignment: CDR1 SGHRS and CDR2 YFSETQ. The CDR3 contains 16 residues. CDR3 protein: CASSLIGGGAANEQFF. The CDR3 DNA is TGCGCCAGCAGCTTGATCGGCGGGGGGGCCGCCAATGAGCAGTTCTTC.

The chain combines TRBV5-5 with TRBJ1-2; D remains unclear. Between the trimmed V and J ends, which lost 0 bases and 1 base, there was a span of 7 bases. Germline CDR1 and CDR2: SGHKS and YYEKEE (reference sequence). The CDR3 spans 14 residues. The CDR3 spells CASSLAGFNYGYTF. DNA of the CDR3: TGTGCCAGCAGCTTGGCCGGTTTTAACTATGGCTACACCTTC.

The chain joins TRBV6-5 to TRBJ2-7; 8 bases match TRBD2. Germline trimming cut 6 bases from V and 2 bases from J; bases unmatched to any gene: 9. This CDR3 is 15 amino acids long. Looked up from germline, CDR1 is MNHEY and CDR2 is SVGAGI. CDR3 bases: TGTGCCAGCAGCCCAATCAGCGGGAGCCCCTACGAGCAGTACTTC. The encoded protein is CASSPISGSPYEQYF.

J is TRBJ2-7 and V is TRBV28, with TRBD2 matching over 7 bases. The CDR3 consists of 8 residues. Germline assignment: CDR1 MDHEN and CDR2 SYDVKM. CDR3 coding DNA: TGTGCGACGGGGGGTGAGTACTTC. Translation gives CATGGEYF.

The CDR3 bases are TGTGCCAGTAGTTTAGGCTATAGTTACCGTCCCGGGGAGCTGTTTTTT. It encodes CASSLGYSYRPGELFF. The gene calls are TRBV19 and TRBJ2-2; D unclear. This CDR3 comprises 16 residues. The V end was cut by 5 bases, the J end by 6 bases, with 19 bases between. Germline lookup yields CDR1 LNHDA and CDR2 SQIVND (reference sequence).

The chain carries TRBV6-5 and TRBJ2-2; D is perhaps TRBD2 (6 bases). Germline V CDR1 and CDR2: MNHEY, SVGAGI. The CDR3 contains 16 residues. Trimming left V 0 bases short and J 2 bases short, with 10 bases between. For the CDR3, the DNA is TGTGCCAGCAGTTACTCAGGACTACTCAACACCGGGGAGCTGTTTTTT. Translated: CASSYSGLLNTGELFF.

This clone was counted a single time. In nucleotides, the CDR3 is TGTGCCAGCAGCCCCAGCGGGGCCAGGAGCACAGATACGCAGTATTTT. Protein product: CASSPSGARSTDTQYF. J is TRBJ2-3 and V is TRBV5-6; 7 bases are shared with TRBD2. V lost 4 bases, J lost 0 bases, and 8 bases stayed unmatched. This CDR3 region has 16 residues. Germline V gene lookup returns CDR1 SGHDT and CDR2 YYEEEE. Combining the CDR3 with reference TRBV5-6 and TRBJ2-3 gives the whole variable domain DAGVTQSPTHLIKTRGQQVTLRCSPKSGHDTVSWYQQALGQGPQFIFQYYEEEERQRGNFPDRFSGHQFPNYSSELNVNALLLGDSALYLCASSPSGARSTDTQYFGPGTRLTVL.

The rearrangement links TRBV18 to TRBJ1-1; 12 nucleotides line up with TRBD1. In germline, CDR1 is KGHSH, CDR2 LQKENI. The CDR3 extends over 16 amino acids. J was trimmed by 3 bases and V by 3 bases; bases with no gene match: 5. CDR3 DNA: TGTGCCAGCTCACCGGGGACAGGGGGCAGGGACACTGAAGCTTTCTTT. This sequence encodes CASSPGTGGRDTEAFF.

The chain is built from TRBV30 and TRBJ2-4; a weak D match, TRBD1 (6 bases). V was clipped by 0 bases and J by 2 bases, with 8 bases between them. Germline CDR1 and CDR2: GTSNPN and SVGIG (reference sequence). This CDR3 has 14 amino acids. CDR3 DNA: TGTGCCTGGAGTGTACAGGGTTCCAAAAACATTCAGTACTTC. The encoded protein is CAWSVQGSKNIQYF.

A word on this clone: One end of the junction is discordant with germline, which a read error may explain. CDR3 region: CASRGQEYSSQPQHF. The DNA for the CDR3 is TGTGCCAGCAGGGGACAGGAATATAGCAGTCAGCCCCAGCATTTT. The chain couples TRBV5-8 to TRBJ1-5; TRBD1 matches 8 bases. The germline V gene encodes CDR1 SGHTS and CDR2 YDEGEE. The CDR3 extends over 15 amino acids.

In nucleotides, the CDR3 is TGTGCCAGCAGCATGGACAGGGTCCTCTCTGGAAACACCATATATTTT. It yields the protein CASSMDRVLSGNTIYF. This chain joins TRBV11-2 and TRBJ1-3; TRBD1 agrees at 8 bases. The CDR3 is 16 amino acids. Germline CDR1 reads SGHAT; CDR2 reads FQNNGV. The V segment lost 5 bases and the J segment 0 bases; nucleotides outside the gene matches: 6.

This clone was picked up one time. The chain employs TRBV5-4 and TRBJ1-2; 8 nucleotides agree with TRBD1. The germline V gene encodes CDR1 SGHNT and CDR2 YYREEE (reference sequence). The CDR3 sequence is 15 residues long. The ends lost 3 bases at V and 8 bases at J; junction bases unmatched: 12. CDR3 bases: TGTGCCAGCAGCTCACCCGCGGACAGGGAGCAAGGCTACACCTTC. Translation: CASSSPADREQGYTF.

This chain connects TRBV19 to TRBJ2-2; D possibly corresponds to TRBD1 (6 bases). V was clipped by 5 bases and J by 6 bases, with 13 bases between them. The CDR3 extends over 14 amino acids. Germline V gives CDR1 LNHDA, CDR2 SQIVND (reference sequence). CDR3 protein: CASSAYRDSGELFF. The CDR3 bases are TGTGCCAGTAGTGCTTACAGGGATTCCGGGGAGCTGTTTTTT.

A remark on this clone: Other DNA sequences from this sample encode an identical CDR3 as well. The chain couples TRBV28 to TRBJ2-5; a weak D match, TRBD2 (7 bases). Germline assignment: CDR1 MDHEN and CDR2 SYDVKM. Trimming pared 3 bases from V and 4 bases from J, leaving 9 bases between. This CDR3 has 13 residues. CDR3 nucleotides: TGTGCCAGCAGTTTGGGGGGGGCAGAGACCCAGTACTTC. Residues: CASSLGGAETQYF.

The CDR3 sequence: CASSLLPSYSNQPQHF. The CDR3 DNA reads TGTGCCAGCAGTTTACTCCCTTCTTATAGCAATCAGCCCCAGCATTTT. This chain connects TRBV28 to TRBJ1-5; D unclear. The germline V gene has CDR1 MDHEN and CDR2 SYDVKM. Deletions cut 2 bases from V and 0 bases from J, with 11 bases between. This CDR3 region has 16 residues.

DNA for the CDR3: TGTGCCAGCAGTGGCGGGAGGTACGGTGAGCAGTTCTTC. Amino acids: CASSGGRYGEQFF. The J gene is TRBJ2-1, the V gene TRBV2, with 8 bases matching TRBD2. CDR3 length: 13 residues. With 4 bases clipped from V and 9 bases from J, the junction kept 5 bases outside the gene matches. Germline V gene lookup returns CDR1 SNHLY and CDR2 FYNNEI.

The gene calls are TRBV6-4 and TRBJ2-3, with 13 bases identical to TRBD2. The germline CDR1 and CDR2 sequences are MRHNA and SNTAGT. The CDR3 contains 15 residues. The J segment lost 9 bases and the V segment lost 2 bases, leaving 5 bases of the junction unmatched. The CDR3: CASSDQLAGGLTQYF. CDR3 nucleotide sequence: TGTGCCAGCAGTGACCAACTAGCGGGGGGGTTGACGCAGTATTTT.

The rearrangement joins TRBV4-1 to TRBJ2-7, with D tentatively TRBD2 (5 bases). The V gene lost 0 bases and the J gene lost 3 bases, with 9 bases spanning the gap. Germline V gives CDR1 MGHRA, CDR2 YSYEKL. This CDR3 region has 14 residues. The CDR3, as DNA: TGCGCCAGCAGCCAAGAATCCGGGGTCTACGAGCAGTACTTC. Residues: CASSQESGVYEQYF.

This clone was seen once. The chain combines TRBV5-4 with TRBJ2-1; 10 bases are a match to TRBD2. There are 15 residues in the CDR3. V shed 3 bases, J shed 4 bases, and the junction held 4 bases outside the gene matches. Germline assignment: CDR1 SGHNT and CDR2 YYREEE (reference sequence). CDR3 sequence (DNA): TGTGCCAGCAGCTACGGACTAGCGGAGTACAATGAGCAGTTCTTC. Encoded protein: CASSYGLAEYNEQFF.

The chain carries TRBV6-1 and TRBJ1-4; 7 nucleotides line up with TRBD1. This CDR3 contains 16 residues. Germline CDR1 and CDR2: MNHNS and SASEGT. With 3 bases clipped from V and 0 bases from J, the junction kept 4 bases outside the gene matches. The CDR3 sequence: CASSDGGGATNEKLFF. The CDR3 DNA is TGTGCCAGCAGTGATGGAGGGGGCGCAACTAATGAAAAACTGTTTTTT.

The chain uses TRBV28 and TRBJ2-5; D possibly corresponds to TRBD2 (5 bases). The ends were cut back, 6 bases at V and 6 bases at J, with 11 bases in the middle. Germline V gene lookup returns CDR1 MDHEN and CDR2 SYDVKM. The CDR3 has 12 residues. The CDR3 DNA reads as TGTGCCAGCAGCCAGCAGCGGCAGACCCAGTACTTC. This sequence encodes CASSQQRQTQYF.

V usage is TRBV28 and J usage is TRBJ2-3; 9 bases fit TRBD2. Germline V CDR1 and CDR2: MDHEN, SYDVKM. The CDR3 spans 19 residues. J was trimmed by 0 bases and V by 3 bases; bases with no gene match: 13. CDR3: CASSFPTSGDTTSTDTQYF. For the CDR3, the DNA is TGTGCCAGCAGTTTCCCGACTAGCGGAGACACCACTAGCACAGATACGCAGTATTTT.

The gene calls are TRBV14 and TRBJ2-1, with a tentative D call TRBD2 (7 bases). The CDR3 runs 16 residues. Germline loops: CDR1 SGHDN, CDR2 FVKESK. Trimming pared 2 bases from V and 1 base from J, leaving 12 bases between. The CDR3 loop reads CASSQKQGGSYNEQFF. DNA for the CDR3: TGTGCCAGCAGCCAAAAACAGGGAGGGTCCTACAATGAGCAGTTCTTC.

V and J are TRBV21-1 and TRBJ2-7; TRBD2 reflects the table's D call only, with no check against the DNA. TRBV21-1 is reported as a pseudogene. CDR3 length equals 14 residues. Written as DNA, the CDR3 is TGTGCCAGCAGCAAAGTCGGGGAAATCTACGAGCAGTACTTC. As protein: CASSKVGEIYEQYF.

V usage is TRBV4-1 and J usage is TRBJ2-3; TRBD2 agrees at 8 bases. V lost 7 bases to trimming and J lost 5 bases; unmatched junction nucleotides: 8. This CDR3 is 14 amino acids long. Germline-derived CDR1 and CDR2 are MGHRA and YSYEKL. The CDR3 sequence is CASKPGGNIDTQYF. The CDR3 region has the DNA TGCGCCAGCAAACCGGGGGGGAATATAGATACGCAGTATTTT.

The V call is TRBV5-4, the J call TRBJ1-2; tentative D call: TRBD1 (5 bases). Trimming left V 4 bases short and J 3 bases short, with 10 bases between. The CDR3 contains 13 residues. Germline V gene lookup returns CDR1 SGHNT and CDR2 YYREEE (reference sequence). The CDR3 region is CASSREGYYGYTF. CDR3 nucleotide sequence: TGTGCCAGCAGCCGGGAGGGGTACTATGGCTACACCTTC.

V is TRBV7-3 and J is TRBJ1-6, with 7 bases lining up with TRBD1. Per the germline V gene, CDR1 is SGHTA and CDR2 is FQGTGA. This CDR3 region has 16 residues. V shed 1 base, J shed 9 bases, and the junction held 9 bases outside the gene matches. Here the CDR3 DNA reads TGTGCCAGCAGCTTAAGCCCGACAGGGCCGGGTTCACCCCTCCACTTT. Its translation is CASSLSPTGPGSPLHF.

The CDR3 is CASSFVSGRAANTGELFF. The DNA of the CDR3 is TGTGCCAGCAGTTTTGTTAGCGGGAGGGCCGCGAACACCGGGGAGCTGTTTTTT. The gene calls are TRBV28 and TRBJ2-2, with 11 bases aligning to TRBD2. V dropped 3 bases and J dropped 0; count of bases not matched to a gene: 6. The germline CDR1 and CDR2 sequences are MDHEN and SYDVKM. There are 18 residues in the CDR3.

This clone was counted once. The rearrangement joins TRBV4-1 to TRBJ2-7; weak D call: TRBD2 (5 bases). There are 18 residues in the CDR3. Trimming left V 0 bases short and J 1 base short, with 19 bases between. The germline CDR1 and CDR2 sequences are MGHRA and YSYEKL. The chain's CDR3 is CASSQDPFTWLASYEQYF. CDR3 DNA sequence: TGCGCCAGCAGCCAAGATCCATTCACTTGGCTAGCTTCCTACGAGCAGTACTTC.

V gene TRBV5-5 combines with J gene TRBJ2-7; TRBD2 is a possible D gene (7 bases). Per the germline V gene, CDR1 is SGHKS and CDR2 is YYEKEE (reference sequence). This CDR3 is built from 13 residues. Between the trimmed V and J ends, which lost 2 bases and 4 bases, there was a span of 10 bases. The CDR3: CASSFRGAYEQYF. The DNA for the CDR3 is TGTGCCAGCAGCTTCCGGGGGGCGTACGAGCAGTACTTC.